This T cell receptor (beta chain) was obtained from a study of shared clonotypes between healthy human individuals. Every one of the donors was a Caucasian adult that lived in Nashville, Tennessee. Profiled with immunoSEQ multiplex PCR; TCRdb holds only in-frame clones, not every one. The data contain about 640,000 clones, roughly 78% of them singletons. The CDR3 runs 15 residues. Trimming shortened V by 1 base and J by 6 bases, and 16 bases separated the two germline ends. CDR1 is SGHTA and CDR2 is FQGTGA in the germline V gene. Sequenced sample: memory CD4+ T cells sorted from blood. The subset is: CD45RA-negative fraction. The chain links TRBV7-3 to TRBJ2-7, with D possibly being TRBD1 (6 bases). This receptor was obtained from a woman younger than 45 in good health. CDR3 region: CASSLMGASESEQYF. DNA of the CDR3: TGTGCCAGCAGCTTAATGGGGGCTTCTGAAAGCGAGCAGTACTTC.